This T cell receptor (beta chain) came from a study of cytomegalovirus exposure and HLA in healthy donors. General study findings and limits: A later analysis reportedly found fewer N-insertions in an Asian-associated ancestry cluster than the roughly 670-donor mean. In a later analysis, several top co-occurrence clusters appeared linked to parvovirus B19, influenza, CMV and Epstein-Barr virus.

The PCR used 60 Vbeta and 13 Jbeta primers. The data were produced by immunoSEQ multiplex PCR, yet TCRdb's version contains in-frame clones alone and is incomplete. Here the sample spans fewer than 150,000 clones, roughly four fifths being singletons. As for this clone: Its antigen remains unknown. Other nucleotide sequences in the sample specify the same CDR3.

Donors showed nominal health when sampled, although they likely had unrecorded immune exposures. V lost 1 base and J 2 bases, leaving 6 bases between the germline ends. Germline values: CDR1 SGHRS, CDR2 YFSETQ. This CDR3 region has 13 residues. This receptor was obtained from a young man in good health and CMV-seronegative. The source material was PBMCs. The chain couples TRBV5-1 to TRBJ1-1, with D possibly matching TRBD1 (5 bases). The CDR3 loop reads CASSLQGNTEAFF. The CDR3 DNA is TGCGCCAGCAGCTTGCAGGGAAACACTGAAGCTTTCTTT. The full variable domain, in which reference TRBV5-1 and TRBJ1-1 provide the parts outside the CDR3, is KAGVTQTPRYLIKTRGQQVTLSCSPISGHRSVSWYQQTPGQGLQFLFEYFSETQRNKGNFPGRFSGRQFSNSRSEMNVSTLELGDSALYLCASSLQGNTEAFFGQGTRLTVV.